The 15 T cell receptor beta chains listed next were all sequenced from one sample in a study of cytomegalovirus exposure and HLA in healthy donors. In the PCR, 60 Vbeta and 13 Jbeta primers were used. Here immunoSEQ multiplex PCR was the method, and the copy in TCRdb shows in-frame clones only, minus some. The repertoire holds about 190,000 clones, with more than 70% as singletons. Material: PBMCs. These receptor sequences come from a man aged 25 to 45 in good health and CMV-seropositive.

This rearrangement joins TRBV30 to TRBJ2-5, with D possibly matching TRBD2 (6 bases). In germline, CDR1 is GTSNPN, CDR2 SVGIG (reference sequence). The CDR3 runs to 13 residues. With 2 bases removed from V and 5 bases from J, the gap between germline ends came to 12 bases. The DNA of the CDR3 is TGTGCCTGGAGTAGTGGGGGGTACGAGACCCAGTACTTC. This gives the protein CAWSSGGYETQYF.

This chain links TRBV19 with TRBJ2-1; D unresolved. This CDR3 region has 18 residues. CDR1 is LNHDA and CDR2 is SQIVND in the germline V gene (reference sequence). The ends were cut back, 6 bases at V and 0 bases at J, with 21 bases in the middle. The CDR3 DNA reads TGTGCCAGTAGCCCAGGATACGTCTCGATTAGCTCCTACAATGAGCAGTTCTTC. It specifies CASSPGYVSISSYNEQFF.

This CDR3 reads CASSAHRGRTDTQYF. The CDR3 bases are TGTGCCAGCAGCGCCCACAGGGGGCGCACAGATACGCAGTATTTT. V gene TRBV7-2 combines with J gene TRBJ2-3; 9 bases agree with TRBD1. With V trimmed by 5 bases and J by 1 base, 4 bases remained unmatched. The CDR3 sequence is 15 residues long. CDR1 is SGHTA and CDR2 is FQGNSA in the germline V gene.

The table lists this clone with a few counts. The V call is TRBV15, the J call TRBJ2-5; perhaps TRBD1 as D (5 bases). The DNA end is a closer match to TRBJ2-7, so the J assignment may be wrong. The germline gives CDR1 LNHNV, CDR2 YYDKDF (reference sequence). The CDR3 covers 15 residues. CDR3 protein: CATSREGAANYEQYF. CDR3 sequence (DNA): TGTGCCACCAGCAGAGAAGGGGCGGCAAACTACGAGCAGTACTTC.

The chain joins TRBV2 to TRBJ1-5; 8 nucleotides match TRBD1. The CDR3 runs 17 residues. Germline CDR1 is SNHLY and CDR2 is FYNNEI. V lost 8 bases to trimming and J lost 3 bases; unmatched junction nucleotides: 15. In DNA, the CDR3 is TGTGCCAGCTCTCCCGGGACAGGACCCGCGATCAATCAGCCCCAGCATTTT. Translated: CASSPGTGPAINQPQHF.

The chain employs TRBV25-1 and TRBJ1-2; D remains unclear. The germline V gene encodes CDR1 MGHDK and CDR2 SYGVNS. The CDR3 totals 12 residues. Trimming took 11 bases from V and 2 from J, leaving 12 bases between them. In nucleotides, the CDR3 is TGTGCCTGCCGCTCGGGGAACTATGGCTACACCTTC. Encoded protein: CACRSGNYGYTF.

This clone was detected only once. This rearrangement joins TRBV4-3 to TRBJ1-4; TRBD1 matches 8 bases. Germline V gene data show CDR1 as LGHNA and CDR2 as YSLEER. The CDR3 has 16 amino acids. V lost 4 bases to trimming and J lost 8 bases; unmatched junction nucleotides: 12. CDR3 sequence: CASSPEGQAGREKLFF. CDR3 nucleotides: TGCGCCAGCAGCCCCGAGGGACAGGCCGGAAGGGAAAAACTGTTTTTT.

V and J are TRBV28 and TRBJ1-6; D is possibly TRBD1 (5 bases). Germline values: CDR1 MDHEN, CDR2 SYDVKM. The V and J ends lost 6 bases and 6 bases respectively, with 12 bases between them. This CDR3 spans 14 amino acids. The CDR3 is CASSEQETNSPLHF. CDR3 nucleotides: TGTGCCAGCAGCGAACAGGAGACTAATTCACCCCTCCACTTT.

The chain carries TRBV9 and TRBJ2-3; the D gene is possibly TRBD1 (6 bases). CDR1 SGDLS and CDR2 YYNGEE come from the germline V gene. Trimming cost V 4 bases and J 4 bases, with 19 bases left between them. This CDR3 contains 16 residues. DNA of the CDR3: TGTGCCAGCAGCCTTCAGGGGATTGGATTGCCAGATACGCAGTATTTT. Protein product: CASSLQGIGLPDTQYF.

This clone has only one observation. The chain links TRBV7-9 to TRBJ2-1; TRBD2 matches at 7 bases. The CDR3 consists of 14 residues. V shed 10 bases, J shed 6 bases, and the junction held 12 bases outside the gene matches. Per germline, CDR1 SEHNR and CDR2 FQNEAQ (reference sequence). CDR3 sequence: CAIRSGGTGNEQFF. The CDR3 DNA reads TGTGCCATTAGGTCGGGAGGTACTGGCAATGAGCAGTTCTTC. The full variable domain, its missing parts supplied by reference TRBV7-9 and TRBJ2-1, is DTGVSQNPRHKITKRGQNVTFRCDPISEHNRLYWYRQTLGQGPEFLTYFQNEAQLEKSRLLSDRFSAERPKGSFSTLEIQRTEQGDSAMYLCAIRSGGTGNEQFFGPGTRLTVL.

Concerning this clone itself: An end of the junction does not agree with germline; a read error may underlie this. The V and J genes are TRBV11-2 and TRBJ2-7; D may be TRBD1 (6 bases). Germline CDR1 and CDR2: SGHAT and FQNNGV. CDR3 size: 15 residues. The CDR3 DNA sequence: TGTGCCAGCAGCTTCGGACAGCGCACCTCCAACGAGCAGTACTTC. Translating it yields CASSFGQRTSNEQYF.

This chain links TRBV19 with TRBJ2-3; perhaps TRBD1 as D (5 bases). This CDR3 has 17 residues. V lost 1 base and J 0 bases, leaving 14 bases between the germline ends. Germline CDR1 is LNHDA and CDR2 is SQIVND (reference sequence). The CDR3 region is CASSIGEVGASTDTQYF. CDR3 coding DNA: TGTGCCAGTAGTATAGGAGAGGTAGGGGCTAGCACAGATACGCAGTATTTT. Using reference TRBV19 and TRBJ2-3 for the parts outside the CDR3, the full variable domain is DGGITQSPKYLFRKEGQNVTLSCEQNLNHDAMYWYRQDPGQGLRLIYYSQIVNDFQKGDIAEGYSVSREKKESFPLTVTSAQKNPTAFYLCASSIGEVGASTDTQYFGPGTRLTVL.

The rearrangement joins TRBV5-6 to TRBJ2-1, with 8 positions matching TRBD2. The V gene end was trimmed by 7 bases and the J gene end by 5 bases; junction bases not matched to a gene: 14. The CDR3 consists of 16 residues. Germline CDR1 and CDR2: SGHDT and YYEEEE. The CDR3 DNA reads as TGTGCCAGCCGGCCTCGACTAGCGCCCCTGAACAATGAGCAGTTCTTC. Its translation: CASRPRLAPLNNEQFF.

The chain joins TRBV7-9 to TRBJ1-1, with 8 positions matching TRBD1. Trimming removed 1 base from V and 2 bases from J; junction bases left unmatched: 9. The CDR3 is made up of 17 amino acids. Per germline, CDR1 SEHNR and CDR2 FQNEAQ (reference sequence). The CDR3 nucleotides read TGTGCCAGCAGCTTAGGGGGCAGGGGGCTCCTTAACACTGAAGCTTTCTTT. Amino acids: CASSLGGRGLLNTEAFF.

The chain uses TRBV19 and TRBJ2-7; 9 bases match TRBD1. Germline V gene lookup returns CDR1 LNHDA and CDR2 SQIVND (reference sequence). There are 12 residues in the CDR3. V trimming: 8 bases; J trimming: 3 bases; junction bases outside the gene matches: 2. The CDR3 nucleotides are TGTGCCAGTGAGGACAGGGGCTACGAGCAGTACTTC. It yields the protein CASEDRGYEQYF.